The 20 T cell receptor beta chains below come from one sample, sequenced in a study of CD8 T cells in ankylosing spondylitis (dated by TCRdb to 2015 to 2018). Library preparation employed 5' RACE. The instrument given in TCRdb is Illumina HiSeq 2500. The public reads were run again by TCRdb, first through fastp at Q25 and then through MiXCR, and only productive beta chains were kept. One record per CDR3 amino acid sequence lists the most common genes and DNA. The sample table lists around 320,000 distinct CDR3 sequences, less than 25% of them with a count of one. Roughly 3.6% of the sample is in the top ten clones. Sequenced material: blood, either unsorted or a sorted T cell fraction (not recorded which). The receptors were sampled from a female donor with ankylosing spondylitis or in good health (not recorded which).

This clonotype was counted a few times. The chain recombines TRBV20-1 with TRBJ2-1, with D possibly matching TRBD2 (5 bases). The CDR3 runs to 12 residues. Trimming pared 6 bases from V and 8 bases from J, leaving 14 bases between. Germline V gene data show CDR1 as DFQATT and CDR2 as SNEGSKA (reference sequence). CDR3 DNA sequence: TGCAGTGCGAGTTTTCGGGGAGATGAGCAGTTCTTC. Encoded protein: CSASFRGDEQFF.

The CDR3 DNA reads as TGTGCCAGCAGCTTAGCTGGGGGCCGTGTGGGAGATGATGGCTACACCTTC. The encoded protein is CASSLAGGRVGDDGYTF. The rearrangement uses TRBV7-9 and TRBJ1-2, with D possibly being TRBD1 (6 bases). Germline-derived CDR1 and CDR2 are SEHNR and FQNEAQ (reference sequence). V lost 0 bases to trimming and J lost 6 bases, with 20 bases between them. This CDR3 is built from 17 residues.

This clonotype was counted many times. The chain uses TRBV29-1 and TRBJ2-7, with unresolved D. CDR3 length: 10 residues. Germline CDR1 and CDR2: SQVTM and ANQGSEA. V lost 3 bases and J lost 6, with 6 bases in between. The CDR3 spells CSVERIEQYF. The CDR3 DNA sequence: TGCAGCGTTGAGAGAATCGAGCAGTACTTC.

A few counts support this clonotype. This chain links TRBV6-2 or TRBV6-3 with TRBJ2-1; 8 bases fit TRBD2. The germline CDR1 and CDR2 sequences are MNHEY and SVGEGT. The V and J ends lost 6 bases and 6 bases, in that order; junction bases with no gene match: 4. The CDR3 sequence is 13 residues long. The chain's CDR3 is CASRTSAGNEQFF. DNA of the CDR3: TGTGCCAGCAGGACTAGCGCTGGCAATGAGCAGTTCTTC.

The chain carries TRBV12-3 or TRBV12-4 and TRBJ1-6; D perhaps matches TRBD1 (5 bases). The CDR3 sequence is 13 residues long. Trimming left V 1 base short and J 14 bases short, with 12 bases between. CDR3 DNA sequence: TGTGCCAGCAGTTTAGGCCAGGGTCGCGCCCTCCACTTT. As protein: CASSLGQGRALHF.

V usage is TRBV10-3 and J usage is TRBJ2-1; maybe TRBD2 (5 bases). The CDR3 runs 13 residues. The V gene lost 7 bases and the J gene lost 4 bases, with 11 bases spanning the gap. The V gene's germline CDR1 is ENHRY and CDR2 SYGVKD. The CDR3 sequence is CAITRPGYNEQFF. CDR3 nucleotide sequence: TGTGCCATCACCCGACCGGGATACAATGAGCAGTTCTTC.

This clonotype turned up a few times. The rearrangement uses TRBV20-1 and TRBJ2-1, with D perhaps matching TRBD2 (6 bases). Germline assignment: CDR1 DFQATT and CDR2 SNEGSKA (reference sequence). V was shortened by 4 bases and J by 1 base, with 14 bases between the two germline ends. The length of the CDR3 is 15 residues. Here the CDR3 DNA reads TGCAGTGCTATCTCCGGGACTCGATCCTACAATGAGCAGTTCTTC. This translates into CSAISGTRSYNEQFF.

The chain has TRBV6-5 and TRBJ1-1; D gene uncertain. Germline V CDR1 and CDR2: MNHEY, SVGAGI. Trimming took 2 bases from V and 3 from J, leaving 16 bases between them. This CDR3 has 16 residues. CDR3 residues: CASSYTISGIYTEAFF. The CDR3 nucleotides are TGTGCCAGCAGTTACACCATTTCCGGGATCTACACTGAAGCTTTCTTT.

This chain uses TRBV10-3 with TRBJ2-1, with 7 nucleotides matching TRBD2. The CDR3 is 12 amino acids. Per the germline V gene, CDR1 is ENHRY and CDR2 is SYGVKD. V dropped 0 bases and J dropped 15; count of bases not matched to a gene: 5. CDR3 sequence (DNA): TGTGCCATCAGTGAGTCCTCGGGGGGTTTGTTCTTC. It is translated as CAISESSGGLFF.

This rearrangement joins TRBV9 to TRBJ2-1; D not certain. The CDR3 is 14 residues long. Germline-derived CDR1 and CDR2 are SGDLS and YYNGEE. With 4 bases removed from V and 7 bases from J, the gap between germline ends came to 15 bases. The CDR3, as DNA: TGTGCCAGCAGCCCGTATCTAGGTGGGAATGAGCAGTTCTTC. It encodes CASSPYLGGNEQFF.

The chain joins TRBV6-1 to TRBJ2-5, with TRBD2 matching 11 bases. The germline V gene encodes CDR1 MNHNS and CDR2 SASEGT. V was pared by 6 bases and J by 5 bases, with 11 bases of the junction left unmatched. The CDR3 runs 16 residues. The CDR3, as DNA: TGTGCCAGCAGGACCCGGAATAGCGGGAGGGCGGAGACCCAGTACTTC. It yields the protein CASRTRNSGRAETQYF.

This clonotype was seen a single time. The chain joins TRBV12-3 or TRBV12-4 to TRBJ2-2, with D possibly being TRBD1 (6 bases). V lost 4 bases to trimming and J lost 0 bases, with 12 bases between them. The CDR3 covers 16 residues. The CDR3 sequence: CASSSRGPTNTGELFF. For the CDR3, the DNA is TGTGCCAGCAGTTCCAGGGGCCCGACGAACACCGGGGAGCTGTTTTTT.

The chain couples TRBV29-1 to TRBJ2-7; D tentatively reads TRBD1 or TRBD2 (6 bases each). The CDR3 runs to 15 residues. The V gene's germline CDR1 is SQVTM and CDR2 ANQGSEA. Between the trimmed V and J ends, which lost 1 base and 6 bases, there was a span of 19 bases. CDR3 DNA sequence: TGCAGCGTTGAAGGAATCGCCGGGGGCTCAGGCGAGCAGTACTTC. Residues: CSVEGIAGGSGEQYF.

This clonotype was observed a few times. The chain joins TRBV6-1 to TRBJ2-2; D is perhaps TRBD2 (5 bases). The germline gives CDR1 MNHNS, CDR2 SASEGT. V was clipped by 8 bases and J by 1 base, with 5 bases between them. The CDR3 totals 12 residues. The CDR3 region is CASRGNTGELFF. CDR3 nucleotides: TGTGCCAGCCGGGGGAACACCGGGGAGCTGTTTTTT.

This clonotype was seen only a few times. This chain links TRBV20-1 with TRBJ2-7; TRBD2 is a possible D gene (6 bases). This CDR3 is 14 amino acids long. Germline V gene lookup returns CDR1 DFQATT and CDR2 SNEGSKA (reference sequence). The ends were cut back, 0 bases at V and 1 base at J, with 10 bases in the middle. The CDR3 DNA reads as TGCAGTGCTAGAGATTCGACTAGATCCTACGAGCAGTACTTC. It encodes CSARDSTRSYEQYF.

This rearrangement joins TRBV4-2 to TRBJ2-1; 10 nucleotides line up with TRBD2. Trimming removed 1 base from V and 0 bases from J; junction bases left unmatched: 6. This CDR3 is 18 amino acids long. Germline CDR1 is LGHNA and CDR2 is YNFKEQ. The CDR3, as DNA: TGTGCCAGCAGCCAAGGGACTAGCGGCTTTATCTCCTACAATGAGCAGTTCTTC. This sequence encodes CASSQGTSGFISYNEQFF.

V gene TRBV20-1 combines with J gene TRBJ2-2; TRBD2 aligns across 11 bases. Trimming removed 3 bases from V and 7 bases from J; junction bases left unmatched: 7. Germline V gene sequence: CDR1 DFQATT, CDR2 SNEGSKA (reference sequence). This CDR3 is built from 15 residues. DNA of the CDR3: TGCAGTGCTAGGGCTAGCGGGAGGCCGGACGGGGAGCTGTTTTTT. Protein: CSARASGRPDGELFF.

This clonotype has just a few counts. V is TRBV7-9 and J is TRBJ1-5; D not certain. Trimming pared 5 bases from V and 3 bases from J, leaving 14 bases between. Germline CDR1 reads SEHNR; CDR2 reads FQNEAQ (reference sequence). CDR3 length equals 15 residues. The CDR3 protein is CASSPSGRINQPQHF. CDR3 coding DNA: TGTGCCAGCAGCCCCTCGGGGAGGATCAATCAGCCCCAGCATTTT.

This clonotype was seen only a few times. The chain couples TRBV7-2 to TRBJ2-7; 12 bases are a match to TRBD2. The CDR3 is 16 amino acids. The junction had 5 bases not matched to a gene; V was cut back by 1 base and J by 4 bases. Germline CDR1 SGHTA, CDR2 FQGNSA. Here the CDR3 reads CASSLGASGRGYEQYF. The CDR3 DNA follows: TGTGCCAGCAGCTTAGGTGCTAGCGGGAGGGGGTACGAGCAGTACTTC.

This chain links TRBV3-1 with TRBJ1-5; 8 bases map to TRBD1. Germline V gene lookup returns CDR1 LGHDT and CDR2 YNNKEL (reference sequence). The CDR3 runs to 19 residues. The V and J ends lost 1 base and 0 bases, in that order; junction bases with no gene match: 11. CDR3 in DNA: TGTGCCAGCAGCCAAGGCCCAGGGGGCGTCTTATATAGCAATCAGCCCCAGCATTTT. As protein: CASSQGPGGVLYSNQPQHF.